This T cell receptor beta chain was recorded in a study of regulatory T cells in long-lasting Graves disease. Study details: Over 5 years of antithyroid drugs with positive TSH receptor antibodies was taken to mean persistent Graves' disease. Findings of the study overall: TCR diversity was lower in persistent than newly diagnosed Graves' disease. There was favoring of TRBV28, TRBJ1-2 and TRBJ2-5 in persistent disease.

Germline V gene data show CDR1 as DFQATT and CDR2 as SNEGSKA (reference sequence). The V segment lost 8 bases and the J segment 10 bases; nucleotides outside the gene matches: 6. There are 11 residues in the CDR3. Time point noted: persistent/refractory GD, antithyroid drugs over 5 years with positive TRAb. Generation of the TCR library employed RNA extracted from PBMCs. As collected, the peripheral blood samples measured around 9 milliliters each and went into EDTA tubes. Points on this clonotype: Its cognate antigen is unknown.

The TCR beta library used iRepertoire HTBI primers with Arm-PCR amplification of CDR3. In TCRdb, the multiplex PCR reads were re-called with MiXCR into one record per CDR3 protein. The sample holds 450,000 or so distinct CDR3 sequences, around 20% seen once. The chain couples TRBV20-1 to TRBJ1-1, with 11 bases that match TRBD1. The sequencing used peripheral blood mononuclear cells (PBMCs), collected when the disease was refractory, from a patient treated with antithyroid drugs. This receptor was identified in a female donor with Graves disease. This chain's CDR3 is CSPGQGVGAFF. The CDR3 DNA is TGCAGTCCGGGACAGGGGGTTGGAGCTTTCTTT.